These 20 T cell receptor beta chains came from one sample sequenced in a study of blood T cell repertoires in COVID-19. The assay was immunoSEQ multiplex PCR, and TCRdb's table has in-frame clones only and misses some. In the table there are 120,000 to 150,000 clones, around 85% of which are singletons. Input material: peripheral blood. These receptors originate from a man aged 50 to 60 with acute or convalescent COVID-19.

This chain joins TRBV7-3 and TRBJ2-2; 8 bases align to TRBD1. The CDR3 has 16 amino acids. J gave up 4 bases and V 4 bases, and 8 bases lay outside the gene matches. CDR1 and CDR2 from the germline V gene are SGHTA and FQGTGA. In nucleotides, the CDR3 is TGTGCCAGCAGCTCAGGGACAGGCAGTGTCACCGGGGAGCTGTTTTTT. This encodes CASSSGTGSVTGELFF.

The chain uses TRBV28 and TRBJ2-7, with TRBD1 matching 9 bases. With V trimmed by 6 bases and J by 2 bases, 14 bases remained unmatched. The germline gives CDR1 MDHEN, CDR2 SYDVKM. The CDR3 runs 17 residues. CDR3 nucleotides: TGTGCCAGCAGCGCTATCTCGCCCGGGACAGGGCCCTACGAGCAGTACTTC. The encoded protein is CASSAISPGTGPYEQYF.

This chain links TRBV13 with TRBJ2-2; TRBD2 matches 12 bases. Germline V gene lookup returns CDR1 PRHDT and CDR2 FYEKMQ (reference sequence). V lost 5 bases and J lost 5; bases outside the gene matches: 3. This CDR3 has 15 amino acids. CDR3 region: CASSATSGGTGELFF. CDR3 nucleotides: TGTGCCAGCAGCGCGACTAGCGGGGGAACCGGGGAGCTGTTTTTT.

This chain joins TRBV7-3 and TRBJ1-1; D remains ambiguous. Trimming stripped 4 bases from V and 6 bases from J, with 12 bases between. The CDR3 consists of 13 residues. Germline V gene data show CDR1 as SGHTA and CDR2 as FQGTGA. The CDR3 region is CASSYVAGAEAFF. The DNA of the CDR3 is TGTGCCAGCAGCTACGTCGCGGGAGCTGAAGCTTTCTTT.

This chain uses TRBV29-1 with TRBJ1-1, with TRBD1 matching 9 bases. Germline CDR1 SQVTM, CDR2 ANQGSEA. The length of the CDR3 is 14 residues. V shed 3 bases and J 5 bases; nucleotides not matched to a gene: 7. The DNA of the CDR3 is TGCAGCGTTGAGATGGGACAGGGAAATACTGAAGCTTTCTTT. As protein: CSVEMGQGNTEAFF. Complete variable domain (other parts from reference TRBV29-1 and TRBJ1-1): SAVISQKPSRDICQRGTSLTIQCQVDSQVTMMFWYRQQPGQSLTLIATANQGSEATYESGFVIDKFPISRPNLTFSTLTVSNMSPEDSSIYLCSVEMGQGNTEAFFGQGTRLTVV.

The V gene is TRBV6-5, the J gene TRBJ2-1, with 7 bases that match TRBD2. V was pared by 5 bases and J by 3 bases, with 4 bases of the junction left unmatched. CDR3 length: 14 residues. CDR1 MNHEY and CDR2 SVGAGI come from the germline V gene. CDR3 region: CASSPAGYYNEQFF. As DNA, the CDR3 is TGTGCCAGCAGTCCAGCGGGGTACTACAATGAGCAGTTCTTC.

The gene calls are TRBV6-5 and TRBJ1-6, with 8 bases aligning to TRBD1. The germline V gene encodes CDR1 MNHEY and CDR2 SVGAGI. The CDR3 runs 16 residues. V was pared by 4 bases and J by 9 bases, with 11 bases of the junction left unmatched. The CDR3 sequence: CASSSQGAKSLSPLHF. The DNA for the CDR3 is TGTGCCAGCAGTTCTCAGGGGGCGAAGTCCCTTTCACCCCTCCACTTT.

This chain links TRBV9 with TRBJ1-2, with D possibly being TRBD1 (6 bases). The CDR3 totals 13 residues. The V gene's germline CDR1 is SGDLS and CDR2 YYNGEE. Trimming removed 3 bases at V and 6 bases at J, with 12 bases between. The CDR3 here is CASSEGESHGYTF. CDR3 DNA sequence: TGTGCCAGCAGCGAGGGGGAATCCCATGGCTACACCTTC.

The chain carries TRBV3-1 (or the pseudogene TRBV3-2) and TRBJ2-3, with 12 bases aligning to TRBD2. Trimming at V came to 1 base and at J to 7 bases, leaving 12 bases not matched to a gene. Germline V gene data show CDR1 as LGHDT and CDR2 as YNNKEL (reference sequence). The CDR3 is made up of 18 amino acids. The CDR3 DNA reads TGTGCCAGCAGCCAAGCTTCCGCCCTAGCGGGGGGGATCCATACGCAGTATTTT. Its protein product is CASSQASALAGGIHTQYF.

V usage is TRBV19 and J usage is TRBJ2-2, with 9 bases identical to TRBD1. Germline CDR1 and CDR2: LNHDA and SQIVND (reference sequence). The CDR3 consists of 16 residues. V was pared by 3 bases and J by 7 bases, with 9 bases of the junction left unmatched. This chain's CDR3 is CASSIRGTGLDGELFF. DNA of the CDR3: TGTGCCAGTAGTATCCGGGGGACAGGGCTTGACGGGGAGCTGTTTTTT.

This clone is a singleton in its sample. V is TRBV28 and J is TRBJ2-7; D is possibly TRBD2 (5 bases). Germline V gene sequence: CDR1 MDHEN, CDR2 SYDVKM. The CDR3 runs to 15 residues. V lost 5 bases and J lost 1, with 15 bases in between. The chain's CDR3 is CASSRTGFFSYEQYF. The CDR3 DNA sequence: TGTGCCAGCAGTAGGACGGGATTCTTTTCCTACGAGCAGTACTTC.

The V and J genes are TRBV12-2 and TRBJ2-3; the table's D call of TRBD2 was not tested on the DNA. TRBV12-2 is tagged as a pseudogene. CDR3 size: 17 residues. The DNA for the CDR3 is TGTGCAAGTCGCTTAGTTCGAGGTTGGCAAGCCACAGATACGCAGTATTTT. This encodes CASRLVRGWQATDTQYF.

The rearrangement uses TRBV27 and TRBJ1-6, with a tentative D call TRBD1 (6 bases). This CDR3 is 17 amino acids long. Trimming stripped 4 bases from V and 3 bases from J, with 16 bases between. CDR1 and CDR2 (germline): MNHEY, SMNVEV (reference sequence). The CDR3 DNA reads as TGTGCCAGCAGTTCGCCCCGGGACAATTACTATAATTCACCCCTCCACTTT. As protein: CASSSPRDNYYNSPLHF.

The chain recombines TRBV3-1 (or the pseudogene TRBV3-2) with TRBJ2-3; D gene ambiguous. Trimming removed 2 bases at V and 6 bases at J, with 12 bases between. CDR1 is LGHDT and CDR2 is YNNKEL in the germline V gene (reference sequence). The CDR3 runs 14 residues. CDR3 loop: CASSQRGPGDTQYF. CDR3 nucleotide sequence: TGTGCCAGCAGCCAAAGAGGTCCCGGGGATACGCAGTATTTT.

This clone was observed once. The V gene is TRBV11-3, the J gene TRBJ2-5, with D perhaps TRBD2 (5 bases). Per germline, CDR1 SGHNT and CDR2 YENEEA. CDR3 length equals 11 residues. The V end was cut by 3 bases, the J end by 13 bases, with 12 bases between. CDR3: CASSLRRPVYF. DNA of the CDR3: TGTGCCAGCAGCTTGAGGAGGCCGGTGTACTTC. Combining the CDR3 with reference TRBV11-3 and TRBJ2-5 gives the whole variable domain EAGVVQSPRYKIIEKKQPVAFWCNPISGHNTLYWYLQNLGQGPELLIRYENEEAVDDSQLPKDRFSAERLKGVDSTLKIQPAELGDSAVYLCASSLRRPVYFGPGTRLLVL.

V usage is TRBV6-5 and J usage is TRBJ1-1, with 8 bases aligning to TRBD1. The germline V gene has CDR1 MNHEY and CDR2 SVGAGI. Trimming cost V 2 bases and J 5 bases; bases outside gene matches: 7. The CDR3 has 15 residues. The CDR3 bases are TGTGCCAGCAGTTACCGCGGACAGGGAGGGACTGAAGCTTTCTTT. Residues: CASSYRGQGGTEAFF.

The J gene is TRBJ1-4, the V gene TRBV5-1; possibly TRBD1 for D (5 bases). The CDR3 has 13 amino acids. Germline V gene data show CDR1 as SGHRS and CDR2 as YFSETQ. The V end was cut by 4 bases, the J end by 7 bases, with 11 bases between. CDR3: CASSQGVSEKLFF. The CDR3 DNA reads as TGCGCCAGCAGCCAAGGGGTTTCTGAAAAACTGTTTTTT. Full variable domain (rest looked up from reference TRBV5-1 and TRBJ1-4): KAGVTQTPRYLIKTRGQQVTLSCSPISGHRSVSWYQQTPGQGLQFLFEYFSETQRNKGNFPGRFSGRQFSNSRSEMNVSTLELGDSALYLCASSQGVSEKLFFGSGTQLSVL.

This clone was seen once. This chain uses TRBV21-1 with TRBJ2-2; the DNA was not compared with TRBD1, the D call given in the table. TRBV21-1 is classified as a pseudogene. There are 19 residues in the CDR3. The CDR3 region is CASSKGDRTISANTGELFF. The CDR3 DNA reads as TGTGCCAGCAGCAAAGGGGACAGGACCATTTCCGCGAACACCGGGGAGCTGTTTTTT.

The V gene is TRBV28, the J gene TRBJ1-6, with D possibly matching TRBD1 (6 bases). Germline V gene sequence: CDR1 MDHEN, CDR2 SYDVKM. The CDR3 contains 18 residues. The germline V and J ends were trimmed by 5 bases and 6 bases, with 23 bases remaining between them. For the CDR3, the DNA is TGTGCCAGCAGTCCGCAAATTACAGGGAAAACAAGTAATTCACCCCTCCACTTT. As protein: CASSPQITGKTSNSPLHF.

V gene TRBV30 combines with J gene TRBJ2-2; possible D gene TRBD1, 6 bases. The CDR3 spans 14 residues. Per the germline V gene, CDR1 is GTSNPN and CDR2 is SVGIG (reference sequence). The V and J ends lost 7 bases and 8 bases respectively, with 20 bases between them. As DNA, the CDR3 is TGTGCCTTACAGGGTAGCGAAATAGCGGGGGAGCTGTTTTTT. It translates to CALQGSEIAGELFF.